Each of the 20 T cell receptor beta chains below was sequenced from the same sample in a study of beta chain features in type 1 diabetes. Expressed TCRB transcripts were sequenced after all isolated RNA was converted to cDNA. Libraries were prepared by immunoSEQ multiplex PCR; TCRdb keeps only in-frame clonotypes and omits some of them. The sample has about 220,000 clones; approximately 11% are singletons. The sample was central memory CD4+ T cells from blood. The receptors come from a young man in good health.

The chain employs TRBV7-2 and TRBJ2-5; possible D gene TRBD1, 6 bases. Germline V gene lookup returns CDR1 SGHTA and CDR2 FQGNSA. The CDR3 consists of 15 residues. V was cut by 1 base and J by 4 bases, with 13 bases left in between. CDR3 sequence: CASSLDFSGVETQYF. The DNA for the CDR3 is TGTGCCAGCAGCTTAGACTTCTCAGGGGTAGAGACCCAGTACTTC.

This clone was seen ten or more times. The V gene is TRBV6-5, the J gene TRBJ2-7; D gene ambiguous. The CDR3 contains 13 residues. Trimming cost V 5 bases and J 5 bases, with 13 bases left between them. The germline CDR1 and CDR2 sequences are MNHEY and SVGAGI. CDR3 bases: TGTGCCAGCAGTCGCGACACTGACCACGAGCAGTACTTC. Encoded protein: CASSRDTDHEQYF.

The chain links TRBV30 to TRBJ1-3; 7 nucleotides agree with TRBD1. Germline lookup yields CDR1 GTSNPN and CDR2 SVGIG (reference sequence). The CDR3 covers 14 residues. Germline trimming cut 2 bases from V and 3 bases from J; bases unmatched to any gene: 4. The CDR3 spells CAWSLTGVGNTIYF. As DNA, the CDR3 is TGTGCCTGGAGTCTCACAGGGGTTGGAAACACCATATATTTT.

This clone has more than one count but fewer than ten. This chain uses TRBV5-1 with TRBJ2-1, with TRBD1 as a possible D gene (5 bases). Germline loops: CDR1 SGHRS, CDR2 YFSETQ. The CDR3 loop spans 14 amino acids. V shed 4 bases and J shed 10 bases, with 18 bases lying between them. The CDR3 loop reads CASSPGISLKEQFF. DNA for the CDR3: TGCGCCAGCAGCCCAGGGATCTCCCTTAAGGAGCAGTTCTTC.

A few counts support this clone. CDR3 protein: CALDRGRTEAFF. CDR3 DNA: TGTGCCTTAGACAGGGGGCGGACTGAAGCTTTCTTT. This chain joins TRBV30 and TRBJ1-1, with 10 bases lining up with TRBD1. Germline loops: CDR1 GTSNPN, CDR2 SVGIG (reference sequence). Germline trimming cut 7 bases from V and 5 bases from J; bases unmatched to any gene: 4. The CDR3 runs 12 residues.

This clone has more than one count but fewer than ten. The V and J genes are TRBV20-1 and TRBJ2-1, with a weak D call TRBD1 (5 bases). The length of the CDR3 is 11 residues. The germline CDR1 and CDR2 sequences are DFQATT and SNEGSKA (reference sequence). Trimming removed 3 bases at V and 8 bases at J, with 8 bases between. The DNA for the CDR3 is TGCAGTGCTAGGGGGCGTGATGAGCAGTTCTTC. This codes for CSARGRDEQFF.

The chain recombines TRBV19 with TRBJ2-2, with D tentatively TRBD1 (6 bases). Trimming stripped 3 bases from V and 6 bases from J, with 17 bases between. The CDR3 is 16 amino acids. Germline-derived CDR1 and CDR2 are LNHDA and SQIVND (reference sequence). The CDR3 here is CASSMWRGGPAGELFF. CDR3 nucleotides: TGTGCCAGTAGTATGTGGAGAGGGGGACCTGCCGGGGAGCTGTTTTTT. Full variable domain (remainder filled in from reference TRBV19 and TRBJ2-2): DGGITQSPKYLFRKEGQNVTLSCEQNLNHDAMYWYRQDPGQGLRLIYYSQIVNDFQKGDIAEGYSVSREKKESFPLTVTSAQKNPTAFYLCASSMWRGGPAGELFFGEGSRLTVL.

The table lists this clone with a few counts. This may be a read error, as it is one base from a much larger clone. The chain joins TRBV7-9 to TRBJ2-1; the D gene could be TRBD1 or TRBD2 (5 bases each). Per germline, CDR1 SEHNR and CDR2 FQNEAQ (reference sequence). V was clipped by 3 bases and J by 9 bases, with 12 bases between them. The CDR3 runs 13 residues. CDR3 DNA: TGTGCCAGCAGCTTTACTAGGCAGGGTGAGCAGTTCTTC. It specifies CASSFTRQGEQFF.

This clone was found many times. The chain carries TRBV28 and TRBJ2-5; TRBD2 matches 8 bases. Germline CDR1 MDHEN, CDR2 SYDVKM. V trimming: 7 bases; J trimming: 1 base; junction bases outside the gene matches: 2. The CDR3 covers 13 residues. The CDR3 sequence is CASTTSGQETQYF. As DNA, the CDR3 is TGTGCCAGCACCACTAGCGGCCAAGAGACCCAGTACTTC.

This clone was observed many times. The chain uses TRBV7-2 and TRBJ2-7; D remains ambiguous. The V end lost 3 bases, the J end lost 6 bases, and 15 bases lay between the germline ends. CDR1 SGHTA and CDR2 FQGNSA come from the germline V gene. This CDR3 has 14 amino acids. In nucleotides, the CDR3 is TGTGCCAGCAGCTTGGGGTACCCCACCATCGAGCAGTACTTC. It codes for CASSLGYPTIEQYF.

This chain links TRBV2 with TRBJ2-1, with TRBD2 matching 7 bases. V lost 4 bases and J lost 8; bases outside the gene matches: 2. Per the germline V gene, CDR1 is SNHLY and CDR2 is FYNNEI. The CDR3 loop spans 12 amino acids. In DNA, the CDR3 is TGTGCCAGCAGTGGACTAGCAGATGAGCAGTTCTTC. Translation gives CASSGLADEQFF.

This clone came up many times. The CDR3 region is CASSLGVPPYEQYF. In DNA, the CDR3 is TGTGCCAGCTCTTTGGGGGTCCCCCCCTACGAGCAGTACTTC. The chain couples TRBV25-1 to TRBJ2-7; D is perhaps TRBD1 or TRBD2 (5 bases each). CDR1 is MGHDK and CDR2 is SYGVNS in the germline V gene. The CDR3 is 14 amino acids. The ends were cut back, 8 bases at V and 2 bases at J, with 16 bases in the middle.

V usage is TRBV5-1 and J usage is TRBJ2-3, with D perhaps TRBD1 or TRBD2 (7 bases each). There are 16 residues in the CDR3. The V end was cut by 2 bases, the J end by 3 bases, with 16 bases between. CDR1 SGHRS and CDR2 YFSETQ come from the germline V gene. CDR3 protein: CASSFPRQGGTDTQYF. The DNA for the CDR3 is TGCGCCAGCAGCTTCCCCCGACAGGGAGGGACAGATACGCAGTATTTT.

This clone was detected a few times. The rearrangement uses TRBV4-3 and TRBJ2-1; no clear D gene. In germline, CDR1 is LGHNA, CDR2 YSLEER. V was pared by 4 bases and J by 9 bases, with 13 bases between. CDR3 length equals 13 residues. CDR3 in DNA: TGCGCCAGCAGCCCCGGTTTGTACGGTGAGCAGTTCTTC. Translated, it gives CASSPGLYGEQFF.

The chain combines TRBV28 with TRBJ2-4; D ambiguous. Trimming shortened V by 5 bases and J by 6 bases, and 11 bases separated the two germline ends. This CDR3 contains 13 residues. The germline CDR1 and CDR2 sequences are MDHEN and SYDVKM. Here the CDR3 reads CASSATVTNIQYF. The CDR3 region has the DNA TGTGCCAGCAGTGCGACTGTGACAAACATTCAGTACTTC.

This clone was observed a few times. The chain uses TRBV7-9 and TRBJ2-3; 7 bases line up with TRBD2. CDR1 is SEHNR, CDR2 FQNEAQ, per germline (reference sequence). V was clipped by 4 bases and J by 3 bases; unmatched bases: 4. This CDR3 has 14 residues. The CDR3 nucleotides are TGTGCCAGCAGCTCTAGCGGAGGAACAGATACGCAGTATTTT. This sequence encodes CASSSSGGTDTQYF. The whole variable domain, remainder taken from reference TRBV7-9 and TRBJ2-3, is DTGVSQNPRHKITKRGQNVTFRCDPISEHNRLYWYRQTLGQGPEFLTYFQNEAQLEKSRLLSDRFSAERPKGSFSTLEIQRTEQGDSAMYLCASSSSGGTDTQYFGPGTRLTVL.

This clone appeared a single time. For the CDR3, the DNA is TGTGCCAGCAGCTTAGAGTCTGCAGGGGGCTTTCAGCCCCAGCATTTT. Its protein product is CASSLESAGGFQPQHF. This rearrangement joins TRBV7-2 to TRBJ1-5; 8 nucleotides match TRBD1. Trimming at V came to 1 base and at J to 6 bases, leaving 8 bases not matched to a gene. Germline lookup yields CDR1 SGHTA and CDR2 FQGNSA. The CDR3 is 16 amino acids.

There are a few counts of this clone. CDR3 sequence: CASSARTSTDTQYF. Here the CDR3 DNA reads TGTGCCAGCAGCGCAAGGACCAGCACAGATACGCAGTATTTT. The rearrangement joins TRBV9 to TRBJ2-3; D unresolved. The V end lost 3 bases, the J end lost 0 bases, and 8 bases lay between the germline ends. This CDR3 has 14 residues. CDR1 is SGDLS, CDR2 YYNGEE, per germline.

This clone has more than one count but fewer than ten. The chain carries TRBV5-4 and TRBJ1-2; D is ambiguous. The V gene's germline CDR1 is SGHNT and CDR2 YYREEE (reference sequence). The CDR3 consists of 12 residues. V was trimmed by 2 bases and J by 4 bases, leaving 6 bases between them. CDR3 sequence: CASSFDGYGYTF. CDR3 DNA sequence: TGTGCCAGCAGCTTCGACGGCTATGGCTACACCTTC.

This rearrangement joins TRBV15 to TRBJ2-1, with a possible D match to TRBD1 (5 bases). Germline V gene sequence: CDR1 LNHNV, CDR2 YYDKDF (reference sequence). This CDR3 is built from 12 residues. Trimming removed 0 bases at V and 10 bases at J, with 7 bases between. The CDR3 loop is CATSRDGAEQFF. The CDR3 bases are TGTGCCACCAGCAGAGATGGGGCGGAGCAGTTCTTC.